This T cell receptor beta chain comes out of a study of T cell responses to AZD1222 COVID-19 vaccine. Regarding the study as a whole: Two doses of AZD1222 preceded a rise in Spike-specific TCR breadth and depth. No repertoire was sampled before or during the peak T cell response, only after it.

This clone has only one observation. As yet, its antigen is unknown. V trimming: 6 bases; J trimming: 9 bases; junction bases outside the gene matches: 8. CDR3 length: 14 residues. The germline V gene encodes CDR1 MNHEY and CDR2 SVGEGT. Assay used: immunoSEQ multiplex PCR; TCRdb lists only in-frame clones, some missing. This table has some 130,000 clones, roughly 93% appearing once. The TCR was taken from an adult in good health. This sample comprised peripheral blood, obtained on day 0 of AZD1222 vaccination. The chain uses TRBV6-2 or TRBV6-3 and TRBJ1-5; 10 bases are shared with TRBD1. In DNA, the CDR3 is TGTGCCAGCAGCCGACCGGGACAGGGGCTGCCCCAGCATTTT. It codes for CASSRPGQGLPQHF.